These 10 T cell receptor beta chains originate from one sample sequenced in a study of Ad26.COV2.S vaccination and SARS-CoV-2 variants. Measured with immunoSEQ multiplex PCR; TCRdb has only the in-frame clones, and not every one. The data contain about 400,000 clones, about 90% of them singletons. Treatment: around 19 received Ad26.COV2.S at low or high dose, single or two shots; about 5 received placebo; per-sample allocation not given. All samples were drawn on day 63, counting from the first vaccine or placebo injection. Sequences were derived from peripheral blood, sampled in a trial of Ad26.COV2.S vaccine versus placebo. These receptors were taken from a person between 18 and 65 years old who received the Ad26.COV2.S COVID-19 vaccine or a placebo.

CDR3 loop: CASSIHFSGNTIYF. Written as DNA, the CDR3 is TGTGCCAGCAGTATCCATTTCTCTGGAAACACCATATATTTT. This sequence joins TRBV2 and TRBJ1-3; D is uncertain. Germline loops: CDR1 SNHLY, CDR2 FYNNEI. V lost 5 bases to trimming and J lost 0 bases, with 8 bases between them. The CDR3 runs to 14 residues.

The sample holds a few counts of this clone. This sequence joins TRBV5-1 and TRBJ2-3; D is perhaps TRBD2 (6 bases). The CDR3 spans 16 residues. Trimming removed 3 bases from V and 0 bases from J, with 14 bases in between. Germline V gene lookup returns CDR1 SGHRS and CDR2 YFSETQ. The CDR3 sequence is CASSSLSGASTDTQYF. The CDR3 DNA reads as TGCGCCAGCAGCTCGCTTAGCGGTGCTAGCACAGATACGCAGTATTTT.

The J gene is TRBJ1-1, the V gene TRBV5-1, with D possibly TRBD1 on 6 matching bases. The CDR3 spans 16 residues. Per germline, CDR1 SGHRS and CDR2 YFSETQ. Trimming took off 3 bases at V and 6 bases at J, with 21 bases between the two ends. In DNA form, the CDR3 reads TGCGCCAGCAGCTCGCAGGCAGGGGCCACGAGCGCTGAAGCTTTCTTT. Residues: CASSSQAGATSAEAFF. The entire variable domain, with the rest obtained from reference TRBV5-1 and TRBJ1-1, is as follows: KAGVTQTPRYLIKTRGQQVTLSCSPISGHRSVSWYQQTPGQGLQFLFEYFSETQRNKGNFPGRFSGRQFSNSRSEMNVSTLELGDSALYLCASSSQAGATSAEAFFGQGTRLTVV.

This clone appeared a single time. The rearrangement joins TRBV10-2 to TRBJ2-1; the match to TRBD2 covers 9 bases. This CDR3 contains 16 residues. From germline, CDR1 is WSHSY and CDR2 SAAADI. V gave up 3 bases and J gave up 9 bases; unmatched junction bases: 12. The CDR3 DNA is TGCGCCAGCAGTGAATCGGAGGGACTAGCCTTTTTTGAGCAGTTCTTC. Protein: CASSESEGLAFFEQFF.

The V and J genes are TRBV19 and TRBJ1-3; D remains unclear. This CDR3 is 12 amino acids long. The germline V gene encodes CDR1 LNHDA and CDR2 SQIVND (reference sequence). V was shortened by 9 bases and J by 4 bases, with 10 bases between the two germline ends. CDR3 loop: CASRPVGNTIYF. In DNA, the CDR3 is TGTGCCAGCCGCCCAGTGGGAAACACCATATATTTT. Looking up the rest from reference TRBV19 and TRBJ1-3 gives the full variable domain: DGGITQSPKYLFRKEGQNVTLSCEQNLNHDAMYWYRQDPGQGLRLIYYSQIVNDFQKGDIAEGYSVSREKKESFPLTVTSAQKNPTAFYLCASRPVGNTIYFGEGSWLTVV.

This rearrangement joins TRBV27 to TRBJ1-2, with TRBD1 matching 7 bases. The V and J ends lost 0 bases and 4 bases, in that order; junction bases with no gene match: 5. Germline values: CDR1 MNHEY, CDR2 SMNVEV (reference sequence). The CDR3 sequence is 15 residues long. The CDR3 spells CASSLSGTAFYGYTF. CDR3 nucleotide sequence: TGTGCCAGCAGTTTATCGGGGACAGCCTTCTATGGCTACACCTTC.

The chain couples TRBV4-3 to TRBJ1-5; D is ambiguous. Per germline, CDR1 LGHNA and CDR2 YSLEER. This CDR3 is built from 14 residues. V was clipped by 0 bases and J by 5 bases, with 8 bases between them. The DNA for the CDR3 is TGCGCCAGCAGCCAAGATCTGTGGGATCAGCCCCAGCATTTT. This encodes CASSQDLWDQPQHF.

The J gene is TRBJ1-6, the V gene TRBV7-2, with D perhaps TRBD1 (5 bases). The CDR3 sequence is 13 residues long. Per the germline V gene, CDR1 is SGHTA and CDR2 is FQGNSA. V was shortened by 7 bases and J by 14 bases, with 18 bases between the two germline ends. For the CDR3, the DNA is TGTGCCAGCACCCCTCATTGGGGGAGCACCCTCCACTTT. Translation gives CASTPHWGSTLHF. The variable domain in full, completed from reference TRBV7-2 and TRBJ1-6, reads GAGVSQSPSNKVTEKGKDVELRCDPISGHTALYWYRQSLGQGLEFLIYFQGNSAPDKSGLPSDRFSAERTGGSVSTLTIQRTQQEDSAVYLCASTPHWGSTLHFGNGTRLTVT.

CDR3 coding DNA: TGTGCCACCAGTGACTCGGACGGAGACTATGGCTACACCTTC. Protein: CATSDSDGDYGYTF. The chain uses TRBV24-1 and TRBJ1-2; D is unresolved. Trimming took off 4 bases at V and 3 bases at J, with 11 bases between the two ends. The CDR3 is 14 amino acids. Per germline, CDR1 KGHDR and CDR2 SFDVKD.

The genes are TRBV20-1 and TRBJ2-3, with 8 bases fitting TRBD2. This CDR3 is 15 amino acids long. V lost 3 bases, J lost 5 bases, and 10 bases stayed unmatched. From germline, CDR1 is DFQATT and CDR2 SNEGSKA (reference sequence). CDR3 in amino acids: CSASTTGGSLDTQYF. The CDR3 DNA follows: TGCAGTGCTAGTACGACGGGGGGGTCGTTAGATACGCAGTATTTT.